What follows are 19 T cell receptor beta chains derived from one specimen sequenced in a study of blood T cell repertoires in COVID-19. The data were produced by immunoSEQ multiplex PCR, yet TCRdb's version contains in-frame clones alone and is incomplete. This sample has about 99,000 clones, with 79% found just once. Sequenced input: peripheral blood. All receptors derive from a woman over 75 with active or convalescent COVID-19.

This clone showed up just once. The genes are TRBV10-3 and TRBJ2-7; D remains ambiguous. The germline V gene has CDR1 ENHRY and CDR2 SYGVKD. This CDR3 is 15 amino acids long. V lost 0 bases and J lost 3, with 12 bases in between. This CDR3 is CAISESQATGYEQYF. Written as DNA, the CDR3 is TGTGCCATCAGTGAGTCGCAGGCTACCGGCTACGAGCAGTACTTC.

V gene TRBV25-1 combines with J gene TRBJ2-1; 9 positions agree with TRBD2. Germline-derived CDR1 and CDR2 are MGHDK and SYGVNS. This CDR3 is built from 14 residues. V lost 4 bases and J lost 4; bases outside the gene matches: 2. The DNA of the CDR3 is TGTGCCAGCAGTGGTAGCGGGAGATACAATGAGCAGTTCTTC. It specifies CASSGSGRYNEQFF.

This clone was counted a few times. The chain combines TRBV6-5 with TRBJ1-2; TRBD1 aligns across 8 bases. CDR3 size: 13 residues. In germline, CDR1 is MNHEY, CDR2 SVGAGI. With 5 bases clipped from V and 4 bases from J, the junction kept 3 bases outside the gene matches. The CDR3 nucleotides read TGTGCCAGCAGTCCGGACAGGGCCTATGGCTACACCTTC. Translation: CASSPDRAYGYTF.

This chain connects TRBV13 to TRBJ2-7, with D tentatively TRBD1 (5 bases). The CDR3 runs 12 residues. Deletions cut 4 bases from V and 7 bases from J, with 11 bases between. Germline CDR1 reads PRHDT; CDR2 reads FYEKMQ (reference sequence). CDR3 nucleotides: TGTGCCAGCAGCTGGGGCCACAGGGAGCAGTACTTC. It specifies CASSWGHREQYF.

This clone was observed once. The chain uses TRBV7-3 and TRBJ2-1, with 8 bases identical to TRBD2. Unmatched junction bases numbered 9, after V lost 5 bases and J lost 6 bases. CDR1 is SGHTA and CDR2 is FQGTGA in the germline V gene. The CDR3 extends over 15 amino acids. The CDR3 nucleotides read TGTGCCAGCAGCCCGACTAGCGTACCACTCAATGAGCAGTTCTTC. This sequence encodes CASSPTSVPLNEQFF.

This clone came up once. Here the CDR3 reads CASNGQGGEKLFF. DNA for the CDR3: TGTGCCAGCAACGGACAGGGGGGTGAAAAACTGTTTTTT. This chain uses TRBV2 with TRBJ1-4, with 10 bases matching TRBD1. The length of the CDR3 is 13 residues. Per germline, CDR1 SNHLY and CDR2 FYNNEI. Trimming removed 7 bases from V and 7 bases from J; junction bases left unmatched: 3.

The V and J genes are TRBV9 and TRBJ2-7; D might be TRBD1 (8 bases). CDR3 length equals 16 residues. Looked up from germline, CDR1 is SGDLS and CDR2 is YYNGEE. The V and J ends lost 4 bases and 0 bases respectively, with 17 bases between them. The CDR3 DNA follows: TGTGCCAGCAGCCCAACAGGGGGGGCCCCCTCCTACGAGCAGTACTTC. The encoded protein is CASSPTGGAPSYEQYF. Full variable domain (remainder filled in from reference TRBV9 and TRBJ2-7): DSGVTQTPKHLITATGQRVTLRCSPRSGDLSVYWYQQSLDQGLQFLIQYYNGEERAKGNILERFSAQQFPDLHSELNLSSLELGDSALYFCASSPTGGAPSYEQYFGPGTRLTVT.

The chain joins TRBV6-5 to TRBJ1-2, with D possibly TRBD1 on 5 matching bases. Germline CDR1 MNHEY, CDR2 SVGAGI. The ends were cut back, 6 bases at V and 4 bases at J, with 12 bases in the middle. The CDR3 covers 13 residues. CDR3 DNA sequence: TGTGCCAGCAGGTTTGGCAGGGCCTATGGCTACACCTTC. Translation gives CASRFGRAYGYTF.

The chain combines TRBV2 with TRBJ2-2, with 7 bases identical to TRBD2. The germline V gene encodes CDR1 SNHLY and CDR2 FYNNEI. V lost 5 bases and J lost 7; bases outside the gene matches: 13. The CDR3 covers 16 residues. Here the CDR3 DNA reads TGTGCCAGCAGTCCACTAGGAGGGAGGGTCGGCGGGGAGCTGTTTTTT. As protein: CASSPLGGRVGGELFF.

V usage is TRBV7-2 and J usage is TRBJ2-3, with D possibly being TRBD2 (5 bases). Looked up from germline, CDR1 is SGHTA and CDR2 is FQGNSA. The CDR3 is 16 amino acids. V was shortened by 1 base and J by 4 bases, with 15 bases between the two germline ends. The CDR3 coding sequence is TGTGCCAGCAGCTTAGATCTGGGGAAGAGGGCAGATACGCAGTATTTT. It is translated as CASSLDLGKRADTQYF.

The chain is built from TRBV7-9 and TRBJ2-5, with 7 bases fitting TRBD1. CDR3 length equals 14 residues. The V gene's germline CDR1 is SEHNR and CDR2 FQNEAQ (reference sequence). The junction had 7 bases not matched to a gene; V was cut back by 5 bases and J by 4 bases. The CDR3 here is CASSLTTGVETQYF. In DNA, the CDR3 is TGTGCCAGCAGCCTAACCACAGGGGTAGAGACCCAGTACTTC.

The V gene is TRBV10-3, the J gene TRBJ2-3; D perhaps matches TRBD1 (5 bases). With 3 bases removed from V and 0 bases from J, the gap between germline ends came to 10 bases. The CDR3 length is 15 residues. Germline CDR1 and CDR2: ENHRY and SYGVKD. The CDR3 is CAISEQVTSTDTQYF. CDR3 coding DNA: TGTGCCATCAGTGAACAGGTCACTAGCACAGATACGCAGTATTTT.

The rearrangement uses TRBV7-2 and TRBJ2-3; weak D call: TRBD2 (6 bases). Deletions cut 10 bases from V and 4 bases from J, with 24 bases between. Germline CDR1 and CDR2: SGHTA and FQGNSA. CDR3 size: 16 residues. CDR3 DNA sequence: TGTGCCACCCGGGGTGGTGGCGGACTAACTTCAGATACGCAGTATTTT. Translating it yields CATRGGGGLTSDTQYF.

This clone has a handful of counts. V and J are TRBV7-3 and TRBJ2-6; D is ambiguous. This CDR3 is 17 amino acids long. CDR1 and CDR2 from the germline V gene are SGHTA and FQGTGA. The V and J ends lost 1 base and 0 bases respectively, with 10 bases between them. The DNA of the CDR3 is TGTGCCAGCAGCTTAAGGCCTAGTACCTCTGGGGCCAACGTCCTGACTTTC. It translates to CASSLRPSTSGANVLTF. The whole variable domain, remainder taken from reference TRBV7-3 and TRBJ2-6, is GAGVSQTPSNKVTEKGKYVELRCDPISGHTALYWYRQSLGQGPEFLIYFQGTGAADDSGLPNDRFFAVRPEGSVSTLKIQRTERGDSAVYLCASSLRPSTSGANVLTFGAGSRLTVL.

The rearrangement uses TRBV18 and TRBJ2-7; possible D gene TRBD1, 6 bases. The ends were cut back, 2 bases at V and 6 bases at J, with 17 bases in the middle. Germline V gives CDR1 KGHSH, CDR2 LQKENI. The CDR3 consists of 15 residues. CDR3 nucleotide sequence: TGTGCCAGCTCACCAAGGGGGTCGTGGACGAGCGAGCAGTACTTC. Its protein product is CASSPRGSWTSEQYF.

The chain employs TRBV4-2 and TRBJ2-4; 7 nucleotides agree with TRBD1. This CDR3 spans 17 amino acids. The germline V gene encodes CDR1 LGHNA and CDR2 YNFKEQ. Unmatched junction bases numbered 6, after V lost 1 base and J lost 0 bases. CDR3 sequence reads: CASSQAGTALAKNIQYF. CDR3 sequence (DNA): TGTGCCAGCAGCCAAGCCGGGACAGCATTAGCCAAAAACATTCAGTACTTC.

This CDR3 is CAWRPREQFF. CDR3 bases: TGTGCCTGGAGGCCCCGGGAGCAGTTCTTC. The chain joins TRBV30 to TRBJ2-1; no clear D. There are 10 residues in the CDR3. CDR1 and CDR2 from the germline V gene are GTSNPN and SVGIG (reference sequence). The V gene lost 3 bases and the J gene lost 10 bases, with 7 bases spanning the gap.

This chain links TRBV6-5 with TRBJ1-1; possible D gene TRBD1, 5 bases. CDR1 is MNHEY and CDR2 is SVGAGI in the germline V gene. The CDR3 totals 11 residues. V lost 6 bases and J lost 6, with 8 bases in between. The CDR3 coding sequence is TGTGCCAGCAGCCAGGGTGCTGAAGCTTTCTTT. Its translation is CASSQGAEAFF.

The chain combines TRBV2 with TRBJ2-1; TRBD1 agrees at 9 bases. Trimming removed 9 bases from V and 7 bases from J; junction bases left unmatched: 7. CDR1 and CDR2 (germline): SNHLY, FYNNEI. The CDR3 is 13 amino acids. CDR3 DNA sequence: TGTGCCAGGGGCACTGGACAGGGGAATGAGCAGTTCTTC. Residues: CARGTGQGNEQFF.